The rows below give T cell receptor beta chains drawn from one sample of a study of T cell repertoires in cytomegalovirus infection. TCRdb ran MiXCR on the reads and lists one entry per CDR3 protein. The sample shows under 800,000 distinct CDR3 sequences, 20% to 30% of them seen only once. The sequencing input was CD8+ T cells from PBMCs. These receptors came from a human donor in good health (CMV status not recorded). Some clones in this sample may be carry-over from other donors' samples. Each CDR3 is given with its conserved first and last residue. Each record gives: J gene, D gene, clone size, V gene, CDR3 protein, CDR3 DNA. A D gene is named only where the DNA matches it firmly. Not all rows give a size; the values are once, few, many and, for expanded clones, a class.

>TRBJ1-1|TRBD1|.|TRBV20-1
CSAPETGPYTEAFF
TGCAGTGCCCCAGAGACAGGGCCCTACACTGAAGCTTTCTTT
>TRBJ1-2|.|few|TRBV12-5
CAEGQGANYGYTF
TGTGCTGAAGGACAAGGAGCTAACTATGGCTACACCTTC
>TRBJ2-3|TRBD2|many|TRBV11-2
CASSLSGLLDTQYF
TGTGCCAGCAGCTTATCGGGACTACTAGATACGCAGTATTTT
>TRBJ2-2|TRBD2|many|TRBV7-2
CASSYGSGGYRELFF
TGTGCCAGCAGCTATGGTAGCGGGGGGTACCGGGAGCTGTTTTTT
>TRBJ1-1|.|many|TRBV6-2/TRBV6-3
CASSYRPFNTEAFF
TGTGCCAGCAGTTATCGGCCCTTCAACACTGAAGCTTTCTTT
>TRBJ2-3|TRBD2|.|TRBV28
CASSLILAGGQDTQYF
TGTGCCAGCAGTTTGATACTAGCGGGCGGACAAGATACGCAGTATTTT
>TRBJ1-2|.|many|TRBV12-3/TRBV12-4
CASSFGVRDGYTF
TGTGCCAGCAGTTTCGGTGTGAGGGATGGCTACACCTTC
>TRBJ1-2|.|.|TRBV6-1
CASSEKGVPSGYTF
TGTGCCAGCAGTGAAAAGGGGGTCCCGAGTGGCTACACCTTC
>TRBJ1-1|TRBD1|.|TRBV7-9
CASSFVGGGAEAFF
TGTGCCAGCAGCTTTGTAGGGGGCGGGGCTGAAGCTTTCTTT
>TRBJ2-2|.|few|TRBV20-1
CSAREEGGFLGDTGELFF
TGCAGTGCTAGAGAGGAGGGGGGCTTTTTGGGAGACACCGGGGAGCTGTTTTTT
>TRBJ1-5|.|many|TRBV10-1
CASIKRGRGEGSNQPQHF
TGCGCCAGCATAAAGAGAGGCAGGGGCGAGGGCAGCAATCAGCCCCAGCATTTT
>TRBJ1-3|.|.|TRBV29-1
CSVDSDVGNTIYF
TGCAGCGTTGATTCAGACGTGGGAAACACCATATATTTT
>TRBJ1-2|TRBD1|.|TRBV14
CASSQEWDRRNYGYTF
TGTGCCAGCAGCCAAGAGTGGGACAGGAGAAACTATGGCTACACCTTC
>TRBJ1-5|.|many|TRBV6-5
CASSAVGQPQHF
TGTGCCAGCAGCGCGGTGGGCCAGCCCCAGCATTTT
>TRBJ2-3|TRBD2|few|TRBV10-2
CASRGVAGFATQYF
TGCGCCAGCAGAGGAGTAGCGGGCTTTGCTACGCAGTATTTT
>TRBJ1-1|.|many|TRBV27
CASSLAQGNTEAFF
TGTGCCAGCAGTTTAGCACAGGGAAACACTGAAGCTTTCTTT
>TRBJ1-2|.|few|TRBV29-1
CSTRGGTTPYGYTF
TGCAGCACCCGTGGAGGCACCACCCCTTATGGCTACACCTTC
>TRBJ1-1|.|few|TRBV6-2/TRBV6-3
CASSSGPASTEAFF
TGTGCCAGCAGCTCCGGGCCGGCGAGCACTGAAGCTTTCTTT